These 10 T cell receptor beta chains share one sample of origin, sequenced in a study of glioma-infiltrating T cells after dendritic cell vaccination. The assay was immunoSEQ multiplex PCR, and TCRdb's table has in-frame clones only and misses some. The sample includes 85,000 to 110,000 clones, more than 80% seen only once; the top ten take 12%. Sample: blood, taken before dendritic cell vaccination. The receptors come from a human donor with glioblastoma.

CDR3: CASSLSGTEGNEQFF. Written as DNA, the CDR3 is TGCGCCAGCAGCTTATCCGGGACAGAGGGCAATGAGCAGTTCTTC. V and J are TRBV5-1 and TRBJ2-1, with TRBD1 identical over 7 bases. Germline V gene lookup returns CDR1 SGHRS and CDR2 YFSETQ. V was clipped by 2 bases and J by 6 bases; unmatched bases: 8. The CDR3 loop spans 15 amino acids.

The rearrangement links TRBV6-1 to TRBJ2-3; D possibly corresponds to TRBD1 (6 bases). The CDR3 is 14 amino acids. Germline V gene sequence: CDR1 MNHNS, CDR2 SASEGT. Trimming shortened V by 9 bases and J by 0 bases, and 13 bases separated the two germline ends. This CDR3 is CARGAGDSTDTQYF. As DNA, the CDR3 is TGTGCCAGGGGGGCAGGGGACAGCACAGATACGCAGTATTTT.

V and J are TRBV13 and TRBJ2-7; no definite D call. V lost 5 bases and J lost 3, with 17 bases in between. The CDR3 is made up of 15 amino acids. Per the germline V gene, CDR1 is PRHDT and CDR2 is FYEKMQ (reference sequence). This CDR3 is CASSPIWAIDYEQYF. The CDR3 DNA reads TGTGCCAGCAGCCCGATCTGGGCCATTGACTACGAGCAGTACTTC.

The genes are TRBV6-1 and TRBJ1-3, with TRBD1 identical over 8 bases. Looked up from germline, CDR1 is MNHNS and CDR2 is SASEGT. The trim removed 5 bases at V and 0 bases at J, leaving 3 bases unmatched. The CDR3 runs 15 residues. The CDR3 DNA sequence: TGTGCCAGCAGTAGGGACAGGCTCTCTGGAAACACCATATATTTT. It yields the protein CASSRDRLSGNTIYF.

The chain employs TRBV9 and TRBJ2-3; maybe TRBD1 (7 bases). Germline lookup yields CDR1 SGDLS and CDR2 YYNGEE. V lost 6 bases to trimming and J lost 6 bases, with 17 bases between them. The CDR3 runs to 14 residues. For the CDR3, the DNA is TGTGCCAGCACTCGGCAGGGGGGCCCCGATACGCAGTATTTT. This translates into CASTRQGGPDTQYF.

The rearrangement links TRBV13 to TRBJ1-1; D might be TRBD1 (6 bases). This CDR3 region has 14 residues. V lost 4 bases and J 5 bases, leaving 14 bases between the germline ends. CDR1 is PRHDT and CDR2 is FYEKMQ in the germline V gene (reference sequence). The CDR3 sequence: CASSYTGMVTEAFF. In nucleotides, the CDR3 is TGTGCCAGCAGCTATACAGGGATGGTAACTGAAGCTTTCTTT. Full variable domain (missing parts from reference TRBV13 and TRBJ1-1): AAGVIQSPRHLIKEKRETATLKCYPIPRHDTVYWYQQGPGQDPQFLISFYEKMQSDKGSIPDRFSAQQFSDYHSELNMSSLELGDSALYFCASSYTGMVTEAFFGQGTRLTVV.

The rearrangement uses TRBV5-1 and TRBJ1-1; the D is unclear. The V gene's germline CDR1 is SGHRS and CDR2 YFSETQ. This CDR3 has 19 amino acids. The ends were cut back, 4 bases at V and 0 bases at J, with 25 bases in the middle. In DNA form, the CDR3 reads TGCGCCAGCAGCCCGGTGGGAGGAGGCCCGACGGTTTTGAACACTGAAGCTTTCTTT. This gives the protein CASSPVGGGPTVLNTEAFF.

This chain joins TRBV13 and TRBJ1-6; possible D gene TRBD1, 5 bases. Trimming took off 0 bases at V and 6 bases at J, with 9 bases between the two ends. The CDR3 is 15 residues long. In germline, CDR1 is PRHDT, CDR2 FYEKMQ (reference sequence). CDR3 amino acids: CASSLGAGRNSPLHF. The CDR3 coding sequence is TGTGCCAGCAGCTTAGGTGCAGGGCGTAATTCACCCCTCCACTTT.

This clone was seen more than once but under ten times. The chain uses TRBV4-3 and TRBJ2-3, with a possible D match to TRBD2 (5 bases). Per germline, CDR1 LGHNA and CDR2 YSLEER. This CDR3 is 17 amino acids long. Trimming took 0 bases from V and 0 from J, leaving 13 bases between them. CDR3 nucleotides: TGCGCCAGCAGCCAAGATTCGGCGGGCCCGAGCACAGATACGCAGTATTTT. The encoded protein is CASSQDSAGPSTDTQYF.

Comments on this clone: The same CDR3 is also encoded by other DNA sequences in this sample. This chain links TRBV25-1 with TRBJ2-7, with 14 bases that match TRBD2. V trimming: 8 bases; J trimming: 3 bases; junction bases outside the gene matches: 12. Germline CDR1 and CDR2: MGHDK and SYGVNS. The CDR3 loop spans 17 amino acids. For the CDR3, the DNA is TGTGCCAGCCTAGGACTAGCGGGGGGCCGCTCATTCTACGAGCAGTACTTC. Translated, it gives CASLGLAGGRSFYEQYF.